Detailed here is one T cell receptor beta chain. Its antigen remains unidentified. Base qualities are missing; no much larger clone stands one base away. The library was obtained by the immunoSEQ multiplex PCR assay. Sourced from immuneACCESS, this table was stored by TCRdb with only in-frame sequences that have V and J called. A share of the clones is absent; for the studies checked, an unresolved V gene accounts for under half, and the remainder has no known explanation. For this sample the table gives around 63,000 clones, of which roughly four fifths were detected only once. Together, the top ten hold 15% to 20% of the sample. This entry belongs to a study of radiotherapy plus CTLA-4 blockade in lung cancer (dated by TCRdb to 2016 to 2018). General notes on the study: Objective responses occurred in approximately 17% of enrolled patients, and less than 35% achieved disease control. What the research found in general, with its limitations: The strongest predictors of response, as reported, were early dynamic changes in blood T cell clones along with a rise in serum interferon-beta after radiation. After treatment with radiotherapy and ipilimumab, TCR clones that originated in tumors expanded in peripheral blood.

The study tested focal radiation therapy combined with CTLA-4 blockade (ipilimumab) in patients with chemo-refractory metastatic non-small-cell lung cancer. Including cysteine and phenylalanine, the CDR3 has 19 amino acids. The sequence is cut down to CDR3 DNA, 57 bases in frame from base 1. V is pruned by 3 bases and J by 0 bases, leaving 13 bases of the junction without a gene match. The germline V gene sets CDR1 to SGHAT and CDR2 to FQNNGV. This specimen was peripheral blood, taken from a patient treated with radiotherapy plus ipilimumab. Rearrangement joined TRBV11-2 to TRBJ2-3; the junction holds 9 bases that match TRBD2. The clonotype was recovered from a human donor with non-small cell lung cancer whose response to radiotherapy plus ipilimumab could not be evaluated. Some clones in this sample may be carry-over from other donors' samples. The CDR3 has the sequence CASSFRRQRGESSTDTQYF. The bases are TGTGCCAGCAGCTTCAGGAGACAGCGGGGGGAATCTAGCACAGATACGCAGTATTTT.